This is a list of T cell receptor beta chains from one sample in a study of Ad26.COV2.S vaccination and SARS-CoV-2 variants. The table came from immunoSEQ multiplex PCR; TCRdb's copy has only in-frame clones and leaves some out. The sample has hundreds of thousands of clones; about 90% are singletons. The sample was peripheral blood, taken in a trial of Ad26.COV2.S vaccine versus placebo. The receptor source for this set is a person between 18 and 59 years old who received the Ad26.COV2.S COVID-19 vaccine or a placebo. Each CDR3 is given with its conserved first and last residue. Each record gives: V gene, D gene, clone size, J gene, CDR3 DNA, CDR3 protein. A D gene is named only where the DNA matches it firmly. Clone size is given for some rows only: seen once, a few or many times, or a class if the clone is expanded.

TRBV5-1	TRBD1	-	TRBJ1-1	TGCGCCAGCAGCCCCGAGGGACAGGGGGTCACTGAAGCTTTCTTT	CASSPEGQGVTEAFF
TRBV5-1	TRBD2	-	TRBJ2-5	TGCGCCAGCAGCCCGGGGACTAGCGGGGTACAAGAGACCCAGTACTTC	CASSPGTSGVQETQYF
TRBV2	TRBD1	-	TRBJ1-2	TGTGCCAGCAGTGTGGACAGGGGGCTCAACTATGGCTACACCTTC	CASSVDRGLNYGYTF
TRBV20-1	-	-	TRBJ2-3	TGCAGTGCTAGTAAAGGGCTGACTGGCACAGATACGCAGTATTTT	CSASKGLTGTDTQYF
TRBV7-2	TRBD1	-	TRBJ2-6	TGTGCCAGCAGCCCAGCCCGGGGACAGGGGGCGCGTGGGGCCAACGTCCTGACTTTC	CASSPARGQGARGANVLTF
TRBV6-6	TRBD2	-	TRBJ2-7	TGTGCCAGCAGTCCGATCAGCGGGACTAGCGGGAACTACGAGCAGTACTTC	CASSPISGTSGNYEQYF
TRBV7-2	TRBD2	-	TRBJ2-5	TGTGCCAGCAGCCCCAGCGGGGGCGGAGAGACCCAGTACTTC	CASSPSGGGETQYF
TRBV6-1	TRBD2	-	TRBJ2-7	TGTGCCAGCAGTGAATGGATCGGGAGGAGCTCCTACGAGCAGTACTTC	CASSEWIGRSSYEQYF
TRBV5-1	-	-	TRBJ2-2	TGCGCCAGCAGCTTGCCCCGGGGCACCGGGGAGCTGTTTTTT	CASSLPRGTGELFF
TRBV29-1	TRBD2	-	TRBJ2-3	TGCAGCGCGGCTCGGACTAGCGGGAGAGATACGCAGTATTTT	CSAARTSGRDTQYF
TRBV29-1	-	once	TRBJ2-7	TGCAGCGTTGGGGCAAGGGCTGGCTACGAGCAGTACTTC	CSVGARAGYEQYF
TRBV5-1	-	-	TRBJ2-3	TGCGCCAGCAGCCCCGAAGGGGGAGATACGCAGTATTTT	CASSPEGGDTQYF
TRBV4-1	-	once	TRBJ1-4	TGCGCCAGCAGCCCCTCACCAGGGACTAATGAAAAACTGTTTTTT	CASSPSPGTNEKLFF
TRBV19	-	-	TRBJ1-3	TGTGCCAGTAGAGACAGCTCCACAGAAAACACCATATATTTT	CASRDSSTENTIYF
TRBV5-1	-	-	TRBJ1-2	TGCGCCAGCAGCTTGGGCCAAGTACGTGGCTACACCTTC	CASSLGQVRGYTF
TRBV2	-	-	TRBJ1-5	TGTGCCAGCAGTGAACTCCCAGGGGCGTTTGGTAGCAATCAGCCCCAGCATTTT	CASSELPGAFGSNQPQHF
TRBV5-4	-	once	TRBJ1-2	TGTGCCAGCAGCTTGGAGGTCTCTAACTATGGCTACACCTTC	CASSLEVSNYGYTF
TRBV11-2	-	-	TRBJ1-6	TGTGCCAGCAGCTTAGTTAATTCACCCCTCCACTTT	CASSLVNSPLHF
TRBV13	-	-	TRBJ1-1	TGTGCCAGCAGCTTAGACGGTATGAACACTGAAGCTTTCTTT	CASSLDGMNTEAFF
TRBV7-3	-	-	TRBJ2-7	TGTGCCAGCAGCTTATACAGGGAACCGGCCTACGAGCAGTACTTC	CASSLYREPAYEQYF
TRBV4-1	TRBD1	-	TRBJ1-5	TGCGCCAGCAGCCAGACTTCCGGGACAGGTTACAATCAGCCCCAGCATTTT	CASSQTSGTGYNQPQHF
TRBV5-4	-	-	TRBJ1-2	TGTGCCAGCAGCTCCCAACAAGAAGGCAGCTACACCTTC	CASSSQQEGSYTF
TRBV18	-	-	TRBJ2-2	TGTGCCAGCTCACCACCGGGCTCCACGAACACCGGGGAGCTGTTTTTT	CASSPPGSTNTGELFF
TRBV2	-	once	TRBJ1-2	TGTGCCAGCAGTGAGGACAGTCTCTATGGCTACACCTTC	CASSEDSLYGYTF
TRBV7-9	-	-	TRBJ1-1	TGTGCCAGCAGCTTTAGCAGGACTGAAGCTTTCTTT	CASSFSRTEAFF
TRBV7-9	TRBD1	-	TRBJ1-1	TGTGCCAGCAGCGCAAGAGGGGGCTTGAACACTGAAGCTTTCTTT	CASSARGGLNTEAFF
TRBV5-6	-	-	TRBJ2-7	TGTGCCAGCAGCTCCCCTTTACAGGGACTTTACGAGCAGTACTTC	CASSSPLQGLYEQYF
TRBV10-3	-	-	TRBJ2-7	TGTGCCATCAGTGTAGAGAGCTCCTACGAGCAGTACTTC	CAISVESSYEQYF
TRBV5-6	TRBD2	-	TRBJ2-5	TGTGCCAGCAGCGTACTGACTAGACGGGAGGGCCGCGAGACCCAGTACTTC	CASSVLTRREGRETQYF
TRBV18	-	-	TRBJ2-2	TGTGCCAGCTCAGCTTACGGGACACCGAACACCGGGGAGCTGTTTTTT	CASSAYGTPNTGELFF
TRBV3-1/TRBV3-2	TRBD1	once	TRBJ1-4	TGTGCCAGCAGCCAGGATCGGGACAGGGCCGGCGGGGGTGAAAAACTGTTTTTT	CASSQDRDRAGGGEKLFF
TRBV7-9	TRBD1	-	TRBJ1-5	TGTGCCAGCAGCTTTCCGGGACAGTCGTGCAATCAGCCCCAGCATTTT	CASSFPGQSCNQPQHF
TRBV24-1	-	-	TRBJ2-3	TGTGCCACCAGTGACCCGGGACACAACACAGATACGCAGTATTTT	CATSDPGHNTDTQYF
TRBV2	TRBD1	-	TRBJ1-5	TGTGCCAGCAAAGACCGGACAGGGGGTTGGAATCAGCCCCAGCATTTT	CASKDRTGGWNQPQHF
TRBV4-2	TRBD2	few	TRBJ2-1	TGTGCCAGCAGCCAAGGACTAGCGGATATCTACAATGAGCAGTTCTTC	CASSQGLADIYNEQFF
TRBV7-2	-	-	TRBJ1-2	TGTGCCAGCAGCCCCCAAGGAGGGGGGGGAGCTAACTATGGCTACACCTTC	CASSPQGGGGANYGYTF
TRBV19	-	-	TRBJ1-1	TGTGCCAGTAGTATTTTCCACACTGAAGCTTTCTTT	CASSIFHTEAFF
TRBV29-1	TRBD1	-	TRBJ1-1	TGCAGCGTTCAGCAGGGGGACACTGAAGCTTTCTTT	CSVQQGDTEAFF
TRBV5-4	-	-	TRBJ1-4	TGTGCCAGCAGTGTAGGGGGGCCAGGAAGTAATGAAAAACTGTTTTTT	CASSVGGPGSNEKLFF
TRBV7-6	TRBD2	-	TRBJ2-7	TGTGCCAGCAGCTTAGGGCTAGCGGGAGTGAGCTCCTACGAGCAGTACTTC	CASSLGLAGVSSYEQYF
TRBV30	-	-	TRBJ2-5	TGTGCCTGGAGTGTCTCTTGGGACACACAACCCGGGACCCAGTACTTC	CAWSVSWDTQPGTQYF
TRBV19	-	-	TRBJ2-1	TGTGCCAGTAGTATAGGGGATGGCCCTCTCAATGAGCAGTTCTTC	CASSIGDGPLNEQFF
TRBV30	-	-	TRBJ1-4	TGTGCCTGGAGCTCTTACACAGGGCTTAGGGAAAAACTGTTTTTT	CAWSSYTGLREKLFF
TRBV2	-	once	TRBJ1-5	TGTGCCAGCAGTCAGAGGGAACAATATCAGCCCCAGCATTTT	CASSQREQYQPQHF
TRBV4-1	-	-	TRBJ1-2	TGCGCCAGCAGCCAAGTTACAGATCCCTATGGCTACACCTTC	CASSQVTDPYGYTF
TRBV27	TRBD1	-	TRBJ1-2	TGTGCCAGCAGTTTTGCCCAGGGGGCAGGGTATGGCTACACCTTC	CASSFAQGAGYGYTF
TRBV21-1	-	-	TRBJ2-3	TGTGCCAGCACAGATACGCAGTATTTT	CASTDTQYF
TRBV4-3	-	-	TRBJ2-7	TGCGCCAGCAGCCAAGAATGGTCAGTCTACGAGCAGTACTTC	CASSQEWSVYEQYF